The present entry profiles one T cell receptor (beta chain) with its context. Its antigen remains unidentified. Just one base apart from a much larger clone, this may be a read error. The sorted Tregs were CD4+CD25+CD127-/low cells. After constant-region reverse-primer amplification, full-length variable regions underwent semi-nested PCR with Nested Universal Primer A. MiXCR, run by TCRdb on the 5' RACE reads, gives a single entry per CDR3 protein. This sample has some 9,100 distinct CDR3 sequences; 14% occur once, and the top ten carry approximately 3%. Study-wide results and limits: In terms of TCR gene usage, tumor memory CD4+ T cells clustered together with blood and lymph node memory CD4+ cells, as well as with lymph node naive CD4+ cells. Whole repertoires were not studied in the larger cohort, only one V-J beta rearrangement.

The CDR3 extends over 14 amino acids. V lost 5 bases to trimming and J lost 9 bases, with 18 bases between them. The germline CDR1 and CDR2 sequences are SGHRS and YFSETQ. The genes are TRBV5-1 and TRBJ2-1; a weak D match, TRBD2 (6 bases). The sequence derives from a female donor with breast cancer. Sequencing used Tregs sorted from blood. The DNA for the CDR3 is TGCGCCAGCAGATGCGGGACTGGGTCTAGTGAGCAGTTCTTC. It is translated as CASRCGTGSSEQFF.